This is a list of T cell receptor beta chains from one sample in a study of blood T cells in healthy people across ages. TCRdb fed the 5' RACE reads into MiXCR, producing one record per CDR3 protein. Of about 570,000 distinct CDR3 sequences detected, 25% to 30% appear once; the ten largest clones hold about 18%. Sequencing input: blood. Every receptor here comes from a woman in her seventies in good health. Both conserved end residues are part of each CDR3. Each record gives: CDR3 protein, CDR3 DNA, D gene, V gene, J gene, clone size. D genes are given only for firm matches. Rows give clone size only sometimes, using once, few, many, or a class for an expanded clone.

CASRPDSRKSEQFF,TGTGCCAGCAGGCCGGATTCAAGGAAGAGTGAGCAGTTCTTC,-,TRBV7-2,TRBJ2-1,-
CASSFPDSSGANVLTF,TGTGCCAGCAGTTTTCCGGACAGCTCTGGGGCCAACGTCCTGACTTTC,-,TRBV27,TRBJ2-6,-
CASSSVGGSYNEQFF,TGTGCCAGCAGCTCAGTGGGAGGATCCTACAATGAGCAGTTCTTC,-,TRBV11-2,TRBJ2-1,-
CASSSSFGQTQTQYF,TGTGCCAGCAGTTCCTCCTTTGGACAGACACAGACCCAGTACTTC,-,TRBV12-3/TRBV12-4,TRBJ2-5,-
CSATSPHSTDTQYF,TGCAGTGCTACTTCCCCGCACAGCACAGATACGCAGTATTTT,-,TRBV20-1,TRBJ2-3,-
CASSLANSQGNEQFF,TGCGCCAGCAGCTTGGCCAATTCCCAGGGAAATGAGCAGTTCTTC,-,TRBV5-1,TRBJ2-1,-
CTSSLVNQETQYF,TGTACCAGCAGCTTAGTAAACCAAGAGACCCAGTACTTC,-,TRBV7-2,TRBJ2-5,-
CSVLGRTGNGETQYF,TGCAGCGTCCTAGGCAGGACAGGGAATGGAGAGACCCAGTACTTC,TRBD1,TRBV29-1,TRBJ2-5,-
CASSPYTDYGYTF,TGTGCCAGCAGTCCTTACACGGATTATGGCTACACCTTC,-,TRBV28,TRBJ1-2,-
CSARGASGASQETQYF,TGCAGTGCTAGAGGGGCTAGCGGGGCTTCCCAAGAGACCCAGTACTTC,TRBD2,TRBV20-1,TRBJ2-5,few
CASSLRLLTNEQFF,TGTGCCAGCAGCTTAAGATTGCTGACCAATGAGCAGTTCTTC,-,TRBV7-6,TRBJ2-1,-
CASSPLAYQETQYF,TGTGCCAGCAGCCCACTAGCATACCAAGAGACCCAGTACTTC,-,TRBV7-2,TRBJ2-5,-
CSAGVRAKNIQYF,TGCAGTGCTGGCGTACGAGCCAAAAACATTCAGTACTTC,-,TRBV20-1,TRBJ2-4,-
CASSQSDRAYNEQFF,TGCGCCAGCAGCCAAAGCGACAGGGCCTACAATGAGCAGTTCTTC,TRBD1,TRBV4-3,TRBJ2-1,-
CSARSTGEVWETQYF,TGCAGTGCCAGATCGACAGGGGAGGTTTGGGAGACCCAGTACTTC,TRBD1,TRBV20-1,TRBJ2-5,-
CASILTGTTEAFF,TGTGCCAGCATTCTAACAGGGACCACTGAAGCTTTCTTT,-,TRBV6-6,TRBJ1-1,-
CSVGRLAGQETQYF,TGCAGCGTGGGCCGGCTAGCGGGGCAAGAGACCCAGTACTTC,TRBD2,TRBV29-1,TRBJ2-5,-